This entry concerns a single T cell receptor beta chain. The antigen remains unidentified. Sequencing was performed with immunoSEQ multiplex PCR; in TCRdb, only in-frame clones are kept and a portion is missing. The sample holds 60,000 to 75,000 clones, around 70% seen once. Antigen-specific CD4+ T cell clonotypes were called by their expansion after viral peptide-pool culture in ViraFEST. Culturing for around 10 days preceded CD4+ T cell isolation. This person caught SARS-CoV-2 sometime from March to December 2020, and PCR testing confirmed the infection. A few million PBMC were placed in each well, which was supplemented with 8.5 to 10 IU/ml IL-2 and roughly 9 ug/ml peptides. The data belong to a study of vaccination effects on CD4 cells after COVID-19. Overall study results and limits: Most post-vaccine spike-reactive clones in convalescents were new, not infection-derived. Marked contraction was observed in infection-induced and vaccine-induced clones late after vaccination.

The V end lost 0 bases, the J end lost 4 bases, and 8 bases lay between the germline ends. The germline CDR1 and CDR2 sequences are SGHDT and YYEEEE. The CDR3 extends over 14 amino acids. The sample here was CD4+ T cells from PBMCs cultured with HIV peptides, taken before COVID-19 vaccination. Sample subset: HIV-1 Nef peptide pool negative control/reference culture. This receptor was obtained from a human donor who had a prior SARS-CoV-2 infection. This chain uses TRBV5-6 with TRBJ2-4; a weak D match, TRBD1 (5 bases). The CDR3 sequence is CASSLGQQKNIQYF. CDR3 in DNA: TGTGCCAGCAGCTTGGGACAGCAAAAAAACATTCAGTACTTC. Filled out from reference TRBV5-6 and TRBJ2-4, the complete variable domain reads DAGVTQSPTHLIKTRGQQVTLRCSPKSGHDTVSWYQQALGQGPQFIFQYYEEEERQRGNFPDRFSGHQFPNYSSELNVNALLLGDSALYLCASSLGQQKNIQYFGAGTRLSVL.